This paragraph reports one TCR beta chain. Its matching antigen is unknown. Generated by immunoSEQ multiplex PCR, the TCRdb table keeps only in-frame clones and is missing some. The repertoire includes roughly 130,000 clones, over 85% of them detected once, and about 3.7% sits in the top ten. The data were taken from a study of cytomegalovirus exposure and HLA in healthy donors. Study-wide points: Overall, roughly 170 TCR beta chains were annotated as cytomegalovirus-associated. In vitro testing confirmed a few CMV-associated chains as specific for CMV antigens. Cytomegalovirus status was reportedly diagnosed by the classifier with high sensitivity and specificity.

Germline V gene sequence: CDR1 LGHNA, CDR2 YNFKEQ. J gave up 3 bases and V 3 bases, and 2 bases lay outside the gene matches. This CDR3 is built from 15 residues. The donors were part of the 120-subject validation cohort, which stood apart from the 666-subject first cohort. V usage is TRBV4-2 and J usage is TRBJ1-5; 10 nucleotides match TRBD1. This TCR was recovered from a young man in good health and CMV-seronegative. Sequencing input: PBMCs. The CDR3 is CASSQTGGINQPQHF. Written as DNA, the CDR3 is TGTGCCAGCAGCCAGACAGGGGGCATCAATCAGCCCCAGCATTTT.